The rows below give T cell receptor beta chains drawn from one sample of a study of human T cells and chemical hapten exposure. In TCRdb, the RACE reads were re-called with MiXCR into one record per CDR3 protein. Of about 97,000 distinct CDR3 sequences listed, roughly 27% are singletons. The sample here was whole blood, taken in connection with sensitization to the hapten diphenylcyclopropenone (DPC). These receptors all stem from a man aged 35 to 55 with alopecia areata. Some clones in this sample may be carry-over from other donors' samples. Both conserved end residues are part of each CDR3. D genes are given only for firm matches. A row's size may be missing; if present it is once, few, many or a size class.

size: -; D: -; length: 14; J: TRBJ2-3; V: TRBV20-1; CDR3: CSARVDLSTDTQYF; DNA: TGCAGTGCTAGAGTGGACTTGAGTACAGATACGCAGTATTTT
size: -; D: -; length: 13; J: TRBJ2-3; V: TRBV28; CDR3: CASSLRDTDTQYF; DNA: TGTGCCAGCAGTTTAAGGGACACAGATACGCAGTATTTT
size: -; D: -; length: 14; J: TRBJ2-7; V: TRBV20-1; CDR3: CSARSSSFSYEQYF; DNA: TGCAGTGCTAGATCATCCAGCTTCTCCTACGAGCAGTACTTC
size: -; D: -; length: 17; J: TRBJ2-2; V: TRBV27; CDR3: CASRPISRRARAGELFF; DNA: TGTGCCAGCAGACCCATTAGCCGGAGGGCCCGCGCCGGGGAGCTGTTTTTT
size: few; D: -; length: 14; J: TRBJ2-1; V: TRBV27; CDR3: CASRPLQSYNEQFF; DNA: TGTGCCAGCAGGCCGCTTCAATCCTACAATGAGCAGTTCTTC
size: -; D: -; length: 12; J: TRBJ1-3; V: TRBV9; CDR3: CASSVSGNTIYF; DNA: TGTGCCAGCAGCGTATCTGGAAACACCATATATTTT
size: -; D: -; length: 15; J: TRBJ1-4; V: TRBV2; CDR3: CASSGPPAGNEKLFF; DNA: TGTGCCAGCAGTGGACCCCCCGCGGGTAATGAAAAACTGTTTTTT
size: few; D: TRBD2; length: 15; J: TRBJ2-5; V: TRBV20-1; CDR3: CSARVGGRVAETQYF; DNA: TGCAGTGCTAGAGTGGGCGGGAGGGTCGCAGAGACCCAGTACTTC
size: -; D: TRBD2; length: 14; J: TRBJ2-1; V: TRBV2; CDR3: CAVRLAGGYNEQFF; DNA: TGTGCCGTCCGACTAGCGGGAGGTTACAATGAGCAGTTCTTC
size: -; D: -; length: 18; J: TRBJ2-3; V: TRBV7-8; CDR3: CASSLVPNQQAPTDTQYF; DNA: TGTGCCAGCAGCCTAGTACCTAACCAGCAGGCCCCCACAGATACGCAGTATTTT
size: -; D: TRBD1; length: 16; J: TRBJ1-4; V: TRBV10-3; CDR3: CAISSTGRATNEKLFF; DNA: TGTGCCATCAGTTCGACAGGGAGGGCAACTAATGAAAAACTGTTTTTT
size: few; D: -; length: 13; J: TRBJ2-7; V: TRBV15; CDR3: CATSFRGSYEQYF; DNA: TGTGCCACCAGCTTTCGGGGGTCCTACGAGCAGTACTTC
size: -; D: -; length: 19; J: TRBJ2-3; V: TRBV12-3/TRBV12-4; CDR3: CASSLRLGGVGSSTDTQYF; DNA: TGTGCCAGCAGTCTACGACTTGGGGGAGTGGGGTCTAGCACAGATACGCAGTATTTT
size: few; D: -; length: 12; J: TRBJ1-1; V: TRBV28; CDR3: CASTVVVTEAFF; DNA: TGTGCCAGCACGGTCGTGGTCACTGAAGCTTTCTTT
size: once; D: -; length: 14; J: TRBJ2-3; V: TRBV5-1; CDR3: CASSGTPGPDTQYF; DNA: TGCGCCAGCAGCGGGACTCCCGGCCCAGATACGCAGTATTTT
size: -; D: -; length: 13; J: TRBJ2-1; V: TRBV7-8; CDR3: CASSVGPYNEQFF; DNA: TGTGCCAGCAGCGTAGGCCCTTACAATGAGCAGTTCTTC
size: few; D: TRBD1; length: 14; J: TRBJ2-7; V: TRBV5-4; CDR3: CASSPGTGPYEQYF; DNA: TGTGCCAGCAGCCCGGGGACAGGGCCCTACGAGCAGTACTTC
size: -; D: -; length: 15; J: TRBJ2-7; V: TRBV27; CDR3: CASSLSVGATSEQYF; DNA: TGTGCCAGCAGTTTATCGGTGGGAGCCACCTCCGAGCAGTACTTC
size: -; D: -; length: 15; J: TRBJ1-3; V: TRBV9; CDR3: CASSVAVSTGNTIYF; DNA: TGTGCCAGCAGCGTAGCCGTGTCTACTGGAAACACCATATATTTT
size: -; D: TRBD1; length: 14; J: TRBJ2-5; V: TRBV9; CDR3: CASSATGSGETQYF; DNA: TGTGCCAGCAGCGCGACAGGGAGCGGAGAGACCCAGTACTTC
size: -; D: TRBD1; length: 15; J: TRBJ1-5; V: TRBV12-3/TRBV12-4; CDR3: CASSSWTGENQPQHF; DNA: TGTGCCAGCAGTAGTTGGACAGGAGAAAATCAGCCCCAGCATTTT
size: -; D: TRBD2; length: 16; J: TRBJ2-5; V: TRBV5-5; CDR3: CASSFTLAGGQETQYF; DNA: TGTGCCAGCAGCTTCACACTAGCGGGAGGGCAAGAGACCCAGTACTTC
size: -; D: -; length: 13; J: TRBJ1-2; V: TRBV7-9; CDR3: CASSLVGDPGYTF; DNA: TGTGCCAGCAGCTTAGTTGGCGACCCTGGCTACACCTTC
size: -; D: -; length: 14; J: TRBJ2-1; V: TRBV4-2; CDR3: CASSQELGYNEQFF; DNA: TGTGCCAGCAGCCAAGAACTAGGCTACAATGAGCAGTTCTTC
size: few; D: -; length: 13; J: TRBJ2-1; V: TRBV28; CDR3: CASSFLSRGEQFF; DNA: TGTGCCAGCAGTTTCCTCAGTCGCGGTGAGCAGTTCTTC
size: -; D: TRBD1; length: 16; J: TRBJ1-6; V: TRBV3-1; CDR3: CASSQGQGTYNSPLHF; DNA: TGTGCCAGCAGCCAGGGACAGGGGACTTATAATTCACCCCTCCACTTT
size: -; D: TRBD1; length: 17; J: TRBJ2-4; V: TRBV28; CDR3: CASSVIQGANIKNIQYF; DNA: TGTGCCAGCAGTGTGATCCAGGGGGCTAACATTAAAAACATTCAGTACTTC
size: -; D: -; length: 15; J: TRBJ1-5; V: TRBV20-1; CDR3: CSARDRGYSNQPQHF; DNA: TGCAGTGCTAGAGACCGGGGGTATAGCAATCAGCCCCAGCATTTT
size: few; D: -; length: 12; J: TRBJ2-7; V: TRBV7-9; CDR3: CASSSLKYEQYF; DNA: TGTGCCAGCAGCTCCTTGAAGTACGAGCAGTACTTC
size: few; D: -; length: 14; J: TRBJ2-1; V: TRBV29-1; CDR3: CSVDASGMYNEQFF; DNA: TGCAGCGTTGATGCGTCAGGGATGTACAATGAGCAGTTCTTC
size: -; D: TRBD2; length: 18; J: TRBJ2-5; V: TRBV5-1; CDR3: CASSLAWTSGRADETQYF; DNA: TGCGCCAGCAGCTTGGCCTGGACTAGCGGGAGGGCCGATGAGACCCAGTACTTC
size: -; D: -; length: 13; J: TRBJ2-5; V: TRBV10-3; CDR3: CAISEGGKETQYF; DNA: TGTGCCATCAGTGAGGGGGGGAAAGAGACCCAGTACTTC
size: -; D: TRBD2; length: 17; J: TRBJ2-4; V: TRBV29-1; CDR3: CSVAGLAGGNLRNIQYF; DNA: TGCAGCGTTGCGGGACTAGCGGGAGGAAATTTGAGAAACATTCAGTACTTC
size: -; D: TRBD2; length: 13; J: TRBJ2-7; V: TRBV5-6; CDR3: CASSDGLAGEQYF; DNA: TGTGCCAGCAGCGATGGACTAGCTGGGGAGCAGTACTTC
size: -; D: -; length: 15; J: TRBJ1-5; V: TRBV12-3/TRBV12-4; CDR3: CASSPTGHPNQPQHF; DNA: TGTGCCAGCAGCCCCACGGGACACCCTAATCAGCCCCAGCATTTT
size: -; D: -; length: 13; J: TRBJ2-2; V: TRBV28; CDR3: CASSAPIPGELFF; DNA: TGTGCCAGCAGTGCCCCGATTCCCGGGGAGCTGTTTTTT
size: few; D: -; length: 16; J: TRBJ1-1; V: TRBV7-8; CDR3: CASSLGMAFGNTEAFF; DNA: TGTGCCAGCAGCTTAGGTATGGCTTTCGGGAACACTGAAGCTTTCTTT
size: few; D: TRBD1; length: 15; J: TRBJ1-1; V: TRBV6-5; CDR3: CASSPLLTGNSEAFF; DNA: TGTGCCAGCAGCCCACTATTGACAGGGAACAGTGAAGCTTTCTTT
size: -; D: -; length: 13; J: TRBJ2-7; V: TRBV20-1; CDR3: CSARDWGRYEQYF; DNA: TGCAGTGCTAGAGATTGGGGGAGATACGAGCAGTACTTC
size: -; D: -; length: 14; J: TRBJ2-3; V: TRBV6-2/TRBV6-3; CDR3: CASSEVGATDTQYF; DNA: TGTGCCAGCAGTGAAGTGGGGGCCACAGATACGCAGTATTTT
size: once; D: TRBD1; length: 14; J: TRBJ1-1; V: TRBV12-3/TRBV12-4; CDR3: CASSRQGMNTEAFF; DNA: TGTGCCAGCAGTAGACAGGGGATGAACACTGAAGCTTTCTTT
size: -; D: -; length: 14; J: TRBJ1-6; V: TRBV20-1; CDR3: CSARAGAHNSPLHF; DNA: TGCAGTGCTAGGGCAGGTGCTCATAATTCACCCCTCCACTTT
size: -; D: TRBD1; length: 17; J: TRBJ2-3; V: TRBV28; CDR3: CASSFPPGTASTDTQYF; DNA: TGTGCCAGCAGTTTCCCCCCTGGGACAGCTAGCACAGATACGCAGTATTTT
size: few; D: -; length: 14; J: TRBJ1-2; V: TRBV25-1; CDR3: CASSEYQGDYGYTF; DNA: TGTGCCAGCAGTGAATATCAGGGCGACTATGGCTACACCTTC
size: many; D: -; length: 14; J: TRBJ1-5; V: TRBV7-9; CDR3: CASSLEGSNQPQHF; DNA: TGTGCCAGCAGCTTAGAGGGGTCCAATCAGCCCCAGCATTTT
size: -; D: -; length: 14; J: TRBJ2-7; V: TRBV20-1; CDR3: CSAPDRTSSYEQYF; DNA: TGCAGTGCTCCGGACCGCACGAGCTCCTACGAGCAGTACTTC
size: -; D: -; length: 14; J: TRBJ2-7; V: TRBV14; CDR3: CASSQAGGPYEQYF; DNA: TGTGCCAGCAGCCAAGCCGGGGGACCCTACGAGCAGTACTTC
size: -; D: TRBD2; length: 14; J: TRBJ2-7; V: TRBV12-3/TRBV12-4; CDR3: CASRTSGRTHEQYF; DNA: TGTGCCAGCAGGACTAGCGGGAGAACCCACGAGCAGTACTTC
size: once; D: TRBD1; length: 15; J: TRBJ1-2; V: TRBV6-5; CDR3: CASSWSDRDSLGYTF; DNA: TGTGCCAGCAGTTGGTCGGACAGGGATTCGCTAGGCTACACCTTC
size: few; D: TRBD2; length: 13; J: TRBJ2-3; V: TRBV5-6; CDR3: CASQGLEGDTQYF; DNA: TGTGCCTCCCAGGGACTAGAGGGAGATACGCAGTATTTT
size: few; D: -; length: 13; J: TRBJ2-7; V: TRBV3-1; CDR3: CASSQVGVYEQYF; DNA: TGTGCCAGCAGCCAGGTCGGGGTGTACGAGCAGTACTTC